The 4 T cell receptor beta chains presented below share a single source sample, sequenced in a study of T cell changes during pregnancy in multiple sclerosis. TCRdb keeps only in-frame clones here, not all; method: immunoSEQ multiplex PCR. The table lists approximately 99,000 clones, 93% of them singletons. The material was peripheral blood, obtained after pregnancy. These receptor sequences come from a female donor with multiple sclerosis, enrolled in a pregnancy study.

The genes are TRBV28 and TRBJ2-7; D ambiguous. V lost 6 bases, J lost 0 bases, and 21 bases lay in between. Germline V lookup: CDR1 MDHEN, CDR2 SYDVKM. This CDR3 has 17 amino acids. DNA of the CDR3: TGTGCCAGCAGAGAACGACCGGGTGCCCACCGCTCCTACGAGCAGTACTTC. Its protein product is CASRERPGAHRSYEQYF.

CDR3 in amino acids: CASSSGQVRQPQHF. The CDR3 DNA reads TGTGCCAGCAGCTCCGGACAGGTTCGTCAGCCCCAGCATTTT. This chain connects TRBV7-9 to TRBJ1-5, with TRBD1 matching 7 bases. Unmatched junction bases numbered 6, after V lost 4 bases and J lost 6 bases. Looked up from germline, CDR1 is SEHNR and CDR2 is FQNEAQ (reference sequence). The CDR3 extends over 14 amino acids.

CDR3 coding DNA: TGCGCCAGCAGCCTCGACGCGGACAAGGGCACTGAAGCTTTCTTT. Its translation: CASSLDADKGTEAFF. The rearrangement uses TRBV5-1 and TRBJ1-1, with D possibly TRBD1 on 5 matching bases. The CDR3 spans 15 residues. The germline V and J ends were trimmed by 4 bases and 4 bases, with 17 bases remaining between them. Per the germline V gene, CDR1 is SGHRS and CDR2 is YFSETQ.

The CDR3 nucleotides read TGTGCCATCAGTGAGCTCCAGGGCCAACCCCAGCATTTT. Its translation: CAISELQGQPQHF. The rearrangement joins TRBV10-3 to TRBJ1-5, with TRBD1 as a possible D gene (5 bases). Trimming removed 2 bases at V and 10 bases at J, with 12 bases between. Germline V CDR1 and CDR2: ENHRY, SYGVKD. The CDR3 extends over 13 amino acids.